This T cell receptor beta chain is drawn from a study of T cell repertoires in cytomegalovirus infection. Turning to the study itself: CMV epitopes used comprised recently identified HLA-C-restricted ones and well-studied HLA-B-restricted ones. Public signatures in TCR beta pointed to CMV infection and matching HLA type. Whole-study findings and limits: CMV-specific TCR beta clonotypes restricted by HLA-C dominated the ex vivo response.

Unmatched junction bases numbered 1, after V lost 3 bases and J lost 4 bases. This CDR3 comprises 14 residues. TCRdb fed the reads into MiXCR, producing one record per CDR3 protein. The sample lists a few hundred thousand distinct CDR3 sequences, approximately 40% occurring once. This clonotype was seen a few times. No antigen is known for it. Sequenced material: cultured PBMCs, taken from culture after CMV antigen stimulation. J is TRBJ2-3 and V is TRBV12-3 or TRBV12-4; TRBD1 matches at 10 bases. The source of this sequence is a human donor in good health (CMV status not recorded). Some clones in this sample may be carry-over from other donors' samples. CDR3 DNA: TGTGCCAGCAGTTTGACAGGGGGCCCAGATACGCAGTATTTT. Amino acid sequence: CASSLTGGPDTQYF.